The 10 T cell receptor beta chains in this list originate from one sample, sequenced in a study of blood T cell repertoires in COVID-19. TCRdb keeps only in-frame clones here, not all; method: immunoSEQ multiplex PCR. Of 150,000 to 200,000 clones in the sample, 80% to 85% are singletons; the top ten hold 10% to 15%. Sample: PBMCs or T cells enriched from blood (not recorded which). These receptors were obtained from a woman in her sixties who had recovered from COVID-19.

J is TRBJ2-1 and V is TRBV7-9; 7 bases fit TRBD2. The CDR3 has 15 amino acids. Germline V gene sequence: CDR1 SEHNR, CDR2 FQNEAQ (reference sequence). Unmatched junction bases numbered 6, after V lost 0 bases and J lost 7 bases. Here the CDR3 DNA reads TGTGCCAGCAGCTTAGCGGGAGGGCCTTCGAATGAGCAGTTCTTC. Protein: CASSLAGGPSNEQFF.

V is TRBV30 and J is TRBJ1-2, with D possibly TRBD1 on 5 matching bases. This CDR3 is 14 amino acids long. The ends were cut back, 1 base at V and 12 bases at J, with 21 bases in the middle. CDR1 is GTSNPN and CDR2 is SVGIG in the germline V gene (reference sequence). The CDR3 coding sequence is TGTGCCTGGAGTGGGGGGGGACGGGCCTTCCGAAACACCTTC. Translation gives CAWSGGGRAFRNTF.

To note about this clone: Its ends do not fully match the called genes, so a read error is possible. The CDR3 bases are TGCGCCAGCAGCTCCTACACGGGACAGTGGGACTTC. This codes for CASSSYTGQWDF. This sequence joins TRBV5-1 and TRBJ2-7; 7 bases map to TRBD1. The length of the CDR3 is 12 residues. CDR1 is SGHRS, CDR2 YFSETQ, per germline.

This clone was observed a handful of times. The rearrangement joins TRBV28 to TRBJ1-4, with D maybe TRBD1 (5 bases). The CDR3 sequence is 15 residues long. Trimming cost V 4 bases and J 5 bases, with 14 bases left between them. Germline V gene data show CDR1 as MDHEN and CDR2 as SYDVKM. CDR3 bases: TGTGCCAGCAGTTCCCTTCAGGGTGGGAATGAAAAACTGTTTTTT. It specifies CASSSLQGGNEKLFF. The complete variable domain, with remaining parts taken from reference TRBV28 and TRBJ1-4, reads DVKVTQSSRYLVKRTGEKVFLECVQDMDHENMFWYRQDPGLGLRLIYFSYDVKMKEKGDIPEGYSVSREKKERFSLILESASTNQTSMYLCASSSLQGGNEKLFFGSGTQLSVL.

The rearrangement uses TRBV5-4 and TRBJ1-5; D unresolved. Germline V gene lookup returns CDR1 SGHNT and CDR2 YYREEE (reference sequence). The CDR3 is 17 amino acids. V lost 4 bases, J lost 1 base, and 18 bases lay in between. In nucleotides, the CDR3 is TGTGCCAGCAGCGAGCCCCACCGAGGGTTGAGCAATCAGCCCCAGCATTTT. Protein product: CASSEPHRGLSNQPQHF.

This clone was seen a single time. The junction departs from the called germline gene at one end, perhaps through a read error. The chain recombines TRBV7-9 with TRBJ2-3, with TRBD2 matching over 9 bases. The CDR3 runs to 15 residues. Germline loops: CDR1 SEHNR, CDR2 FQNEAQ (reference sequence). The CDR3 region is CASSLAGASTDTQYF. CDR3 sequence (DNA): TGTGCCAGCAGTTTAGCGGGAGCCTCGACAGATACGCAGTATTTT.

The chain carries TRBV7-9 and TRBJ2-1, with 9 bases identical to TRBD2. Losses at the gene ends were 6 bases for V and 4 bases for J; bases not matched to a gene: 4. The CDR3 consists of 14 residues. The V gene's germline CDR1 is SEHNR and CDR2 FQNEAQ (reference sequence). CDR3 loop: CASSRAGGYNEQFF. Here the CDR3 DNA reads TGTGCCAGCAGTAGAGCGGGGGGATACAATGAGCAGTTCTTC.

The genes are TRBV7-9 and TRBJ2-7, with a weak D call TRBD2 (6 bases). The CDR3 covers 16 residues. From germline, CDR1 is SEHNR and CDR2 FQNEAQ (reference sequence). V lost 5 bases, J lost 0 bases, and 17 bases lay in between. This CDR3 is CASSPARDQYSYEQYF. The CDR3 bases are TGTGCCAGCAGCCCCGCGCGGGATCAATACTCCTACGAGCAGTACTTC.

The chain joins TRBV7-2 to TRBJ2-5; perhaps TRBD2 as D (7 bases). CDR3 length equals 14 residues. In germline, CDR1 is SGHTA, CDR2 FQGNSA. The V end was cut by 4 bases, the J end by 3 bases, with 12 bases between. The CDR3 DNA reads as TGTGCCAGCAGCTGGGGGGCGGGAGAAGAGACCCAGTACTTC. Its protein is CASSWGAGEETQYF.

V usage is TRBV15 and J usage is TRBJ1-4, with a tentative D call TRBD1 (5 bases). This CDR3 comprises 15 residues. Trimming took off 2 bases at V and 5 bases at J, with 12 bases between the two ends. The germline V gene has CDR1 LNHNV and CDR2 YYDKDF (reference sequence). This CDR3 is CATSRSRGLNEKLFF. DNA of the CDR3: TGTGCCACCAGCAGATCACGGGGGTTGAATGAAAAACTGTTTTTT. The full variable domain, with the rest looked up from reference TRBV15 and TRBJ1-4, is DAMVIQNPRYQVTQFGKPVTLSCSQTLNHNVMYWYQQKSSQAPKLLFHYYDKDFNNEADTPDNFQSRRPNTSFCFLDIRSPGLGDTAMYLCATSRSRGLNEKLFFGSGTQLSVL.